The following is a T cell receptor beta chain sequence with its context. CDR1 is MNHNS, CDR2 SASEGT, per germline. V lost 4 bases, J lost 7 bases, and 23 bases lay in between. The CDR3 contains 17 residues. This specimen belongs to a study of blood T cell repertoires in COVID-19. The repertoire was sequenced with immunoSEQ multiplex PCR; TCRdb's copy has only in-frame clones and lacks some. This sample has about 480,000 clones, with 88% found just once. The sequencing input was PBMCs or T cells enriched from blood (not recorded which). This chain joins TRBV6-1 and TRBJ2-1, with a possible D match to TRBD2 (5 bases). The receptor was isolated from a woman aged 40-49 years who had recovered from COVID-19. The CDR3 reads CASSGVASGGVGNEQFF. The CDR3, as DNA: TGTGCCAGCAGTGGAGTTGCCAGCGGAGGAGTGGGGAATGAGCAGTTCTTC.